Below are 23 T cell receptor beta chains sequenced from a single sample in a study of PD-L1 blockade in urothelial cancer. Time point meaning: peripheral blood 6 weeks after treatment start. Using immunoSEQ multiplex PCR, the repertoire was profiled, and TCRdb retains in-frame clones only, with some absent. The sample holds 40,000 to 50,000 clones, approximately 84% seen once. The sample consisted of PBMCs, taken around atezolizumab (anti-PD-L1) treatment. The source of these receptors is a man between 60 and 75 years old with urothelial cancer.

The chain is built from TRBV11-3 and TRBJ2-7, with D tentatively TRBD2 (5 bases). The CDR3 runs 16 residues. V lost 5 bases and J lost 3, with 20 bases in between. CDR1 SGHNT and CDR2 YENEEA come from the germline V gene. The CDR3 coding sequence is TGTGCCAGCAGCGCCCCGGCTCGGGGATTGGACTACGAGCAGTACTTC. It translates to CASSAPARGLDYEQYF.

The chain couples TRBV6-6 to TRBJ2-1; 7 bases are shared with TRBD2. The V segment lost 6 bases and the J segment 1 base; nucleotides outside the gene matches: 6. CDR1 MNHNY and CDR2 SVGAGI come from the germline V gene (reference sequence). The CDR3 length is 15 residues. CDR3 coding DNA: TGTGCCAGCAGCCCTATCGGGGGGTCCTACAATGAGCAGTTCTTC. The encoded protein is CASSPIGGSYNEQFF.

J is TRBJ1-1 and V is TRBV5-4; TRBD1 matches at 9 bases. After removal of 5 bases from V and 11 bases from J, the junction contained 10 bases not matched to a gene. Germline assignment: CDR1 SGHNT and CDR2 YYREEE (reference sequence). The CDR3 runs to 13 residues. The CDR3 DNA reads TGTGCCAGCAGTTCTCCGGGACAGGGCTTCGCTTTCTTT. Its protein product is CASSSPGQGFAFF.

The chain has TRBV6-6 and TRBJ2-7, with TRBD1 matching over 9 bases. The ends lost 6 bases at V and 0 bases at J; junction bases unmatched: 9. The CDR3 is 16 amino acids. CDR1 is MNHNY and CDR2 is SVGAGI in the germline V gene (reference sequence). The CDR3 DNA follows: TGTGCCAGCAGGGGAACCGGGACAGGGTTCTCCTACGAGCAGTACTTC. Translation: CASRGTGTGFSYEQYF.

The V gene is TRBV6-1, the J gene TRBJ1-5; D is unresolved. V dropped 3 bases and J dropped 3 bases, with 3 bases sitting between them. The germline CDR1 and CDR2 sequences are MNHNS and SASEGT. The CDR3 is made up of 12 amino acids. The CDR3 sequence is CASSDLNQPQHF. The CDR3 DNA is TGTGCCAGCAGTGACCTCAATCAGCCCCAGCATTTT.

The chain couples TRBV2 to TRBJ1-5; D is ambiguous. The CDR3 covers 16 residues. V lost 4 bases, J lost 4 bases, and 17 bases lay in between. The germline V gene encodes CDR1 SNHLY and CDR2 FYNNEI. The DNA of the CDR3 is TGTGCCAGCAGTGGCCCTCCTACCCCCCTAAATCAGCCCCAGCATTTT. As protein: CASSGPPTPLNQPQHF.

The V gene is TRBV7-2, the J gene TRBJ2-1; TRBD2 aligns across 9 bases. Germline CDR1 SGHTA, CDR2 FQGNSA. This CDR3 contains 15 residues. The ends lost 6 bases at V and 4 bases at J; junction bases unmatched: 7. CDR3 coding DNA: TGTGCCAGCAGACCTCTAGCGGGGCCTTACAATGAGCAGTTCTTC. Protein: CASRPLAGPYNEQFF.

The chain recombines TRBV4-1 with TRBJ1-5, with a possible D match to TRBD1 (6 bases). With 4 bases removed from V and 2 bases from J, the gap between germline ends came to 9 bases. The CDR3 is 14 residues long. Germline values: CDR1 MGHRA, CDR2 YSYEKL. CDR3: CASSLGGGNQPQHF. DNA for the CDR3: TGCGCCAGCAGCCTAGGGGGGGGCAATCAGCCCCAGCATTTT.

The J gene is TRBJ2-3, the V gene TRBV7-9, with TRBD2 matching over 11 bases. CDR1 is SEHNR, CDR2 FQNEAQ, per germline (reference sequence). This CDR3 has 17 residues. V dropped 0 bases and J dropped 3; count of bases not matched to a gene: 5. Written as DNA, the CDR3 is TGTGCCAGCAGCTTAGCGTTAGCGGGGGGGTATACAGATACGCAGTATTTT. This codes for CASSLALAGGYTDTQYF.

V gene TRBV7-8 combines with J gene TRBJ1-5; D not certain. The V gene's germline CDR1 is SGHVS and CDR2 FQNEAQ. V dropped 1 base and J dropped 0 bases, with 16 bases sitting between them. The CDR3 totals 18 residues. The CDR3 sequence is CASSLGMASVYSNQPQHF. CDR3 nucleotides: TGTGCCAGCAGCTTAGGAATGGCCTCTGTTTATAGCAATCAGCCCCAGCATTTT.

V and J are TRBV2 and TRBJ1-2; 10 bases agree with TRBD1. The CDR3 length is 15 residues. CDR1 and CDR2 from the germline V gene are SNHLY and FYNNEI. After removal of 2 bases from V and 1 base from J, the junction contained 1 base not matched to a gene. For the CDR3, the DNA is TGTGCCAGCAGTGAAAGGACAGGGGGTAACTATGGCTACACCTTC. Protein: CASSERTGGNYGYTF. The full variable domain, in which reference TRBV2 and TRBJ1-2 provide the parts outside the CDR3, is EPEVTQTPSHQVTQMGQEVILRCVPISNHLYFYWYRQILGQKVEFLVSFYNNEISEKSEIFDDQFSVERPDGSNFTLKIRSTKLEDSAMYFCASSERTGGNYGYTFGSGTRLTVV.

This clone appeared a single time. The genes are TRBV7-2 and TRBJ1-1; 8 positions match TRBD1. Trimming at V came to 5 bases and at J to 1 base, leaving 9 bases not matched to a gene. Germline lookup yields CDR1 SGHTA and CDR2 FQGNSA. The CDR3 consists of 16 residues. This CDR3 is CASSRPGTGTNTEAFF. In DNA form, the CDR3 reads TGTGCCAGCAGCCGACCCGGGACAGGAACGAACACTGAAGCTTTCTTT.

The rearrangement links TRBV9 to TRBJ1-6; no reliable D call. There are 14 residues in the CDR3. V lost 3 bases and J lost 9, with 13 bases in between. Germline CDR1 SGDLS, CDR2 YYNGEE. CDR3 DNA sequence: TGTGCCAGCAGCGGTCGACAAATGGGTTCACCCCTCCACTTT. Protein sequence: CASSGRQMGSPLHF.

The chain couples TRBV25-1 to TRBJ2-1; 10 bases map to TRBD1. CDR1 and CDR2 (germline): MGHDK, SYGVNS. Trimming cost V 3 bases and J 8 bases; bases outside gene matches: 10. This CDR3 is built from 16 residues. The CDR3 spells CASSDIRQGASYEQFF. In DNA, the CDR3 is TGTGCCAGCAGTGACATAAGACAGGGGGCGAGCTATGAGCAGTTCTTC.

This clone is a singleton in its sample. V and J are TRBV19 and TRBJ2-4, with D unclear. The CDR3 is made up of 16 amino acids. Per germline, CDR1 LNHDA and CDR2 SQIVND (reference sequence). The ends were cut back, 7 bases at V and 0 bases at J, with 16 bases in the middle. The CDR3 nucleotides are TGTGCCAGTATTACTGAGATCTTTGTAGCCAAAAACATTCAGTACTTC. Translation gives CASITEIFVAKNIQYF. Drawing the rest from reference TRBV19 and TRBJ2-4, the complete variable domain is DGGITQSPKYLFRKEGQNVTLSCEQNLNHDAMYWYRQDPGQGLRLIYYSQIVNDFQKGDIAEGYSVSREKKESFPLTVTSAQKNPTAFYLCASITEIFVAKNIQYFGAGTRLSVL.

The CDR3 loop is CASFSPGLGANVLTF. As DNA, the CDR3 is TGTGCCAGTTTCTCTCCAGGGTTAGGGGCCAACGTCCTGACTTTC. V usage is TRBV19 and J usage is TRBJ2-6; TRBD1 might be the D (5 bases). V lost 8 bases to trimming and J lost 4 bases, with 15 bases between them. Germline CDR1 and CDR2: LNHDA and SQIVND (reference sequence). CDR3 length: 15 amino acids. Full variable domain (remainder filled in from reference TRBV19 and TRBJ2-6): DGGITQSPKYLFRKEGQNVTLSCEQNLNHDAMYWYRQDPGQGLRLIYYSQIVNDFQKGDIAEGYSVSREKKESFPLTVTSAQKNPTAFYLCASFSPGLGANVLTFGAGSRLTVL.

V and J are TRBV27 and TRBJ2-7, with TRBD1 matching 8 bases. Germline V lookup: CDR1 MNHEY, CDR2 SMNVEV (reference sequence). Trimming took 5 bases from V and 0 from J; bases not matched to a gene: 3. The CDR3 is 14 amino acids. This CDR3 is CASSHRGSSYEQYF. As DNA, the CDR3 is TGTGCCAGCAGTCACAGGGGGTCCTCCTACGAGCAGTACTTC.

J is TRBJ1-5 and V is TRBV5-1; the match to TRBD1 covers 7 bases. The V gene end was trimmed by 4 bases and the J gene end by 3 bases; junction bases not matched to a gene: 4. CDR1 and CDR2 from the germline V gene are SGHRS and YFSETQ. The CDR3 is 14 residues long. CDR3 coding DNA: TGCGCCAGCAGCCCCGGGACAGCCAATCAGCCCCAGCATTTT. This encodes CASSPGTANQPQHF.

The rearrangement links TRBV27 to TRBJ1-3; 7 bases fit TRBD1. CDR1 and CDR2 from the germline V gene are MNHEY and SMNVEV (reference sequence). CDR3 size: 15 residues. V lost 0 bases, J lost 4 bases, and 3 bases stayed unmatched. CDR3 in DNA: TGTGCCAGCAGTTTATCAAGGGGGCAAGGAAACACCATATATTTT. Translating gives CASSLSRGQGNTIYF.

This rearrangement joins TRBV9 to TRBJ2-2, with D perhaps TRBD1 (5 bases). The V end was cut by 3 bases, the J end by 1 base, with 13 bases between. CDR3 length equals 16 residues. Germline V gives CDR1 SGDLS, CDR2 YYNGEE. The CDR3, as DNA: TGTGCCAGCAGCGCTCCTGGGGCCTTGAACACCGGGGAGCTGTTTTTT. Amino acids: CASSAPGALNTGELFF.

CDR3 sequence (DNA): TGCGCCAGCAGCTTGAGCTCTAGCGGGGGCACCTACTCCTACAATGAGCAGTTCTTC. This translates into CASSLSSSGGTYSYNEQFF. The rearrangement uses TRBV5-1 and TRBJ2-1; 10 nucleotides line up with TRBD2. The J segment lost 0 bases and the V segment lost 1 base, leaving 10 bases of the junction unmatched. The CDR3 length is 19 residues. Germline V gene sequence: CDR1 SGHRS, CDR2 YFSETQ.

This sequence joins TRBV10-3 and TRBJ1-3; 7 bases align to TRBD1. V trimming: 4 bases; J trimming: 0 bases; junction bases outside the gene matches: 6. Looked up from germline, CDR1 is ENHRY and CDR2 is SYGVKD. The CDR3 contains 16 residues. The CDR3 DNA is TGTGCCATCAGTGGGAACAGGGGCTTCTCTGGAAACACCATATATTTT. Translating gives CAISGNRGFSGNTIYF.

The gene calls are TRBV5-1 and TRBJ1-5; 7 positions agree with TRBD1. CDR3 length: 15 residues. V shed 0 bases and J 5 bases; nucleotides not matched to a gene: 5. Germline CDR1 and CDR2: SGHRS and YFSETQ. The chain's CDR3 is CASSLGQGEDQPQHF. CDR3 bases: TGCGCCAGCAGCTTGGGACAGGGCGAGGATCAGCCCCAGCATTTT. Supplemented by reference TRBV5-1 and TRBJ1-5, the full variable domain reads KAGVTQTPRYLIKTRGQQVTLSCSPISGHRSVSWYQQTPGQGLQFLFEYFSETQRNKGNFPGRFSGRQFSNSRSEMNVSTLELGDSALYLCASSLGQGEDQPQHFGDGTRLSIL.